The sequence of this T cell receptor beta chain was determined in a study of breast tumors, draining lymph nodes, adjacent tissues. Notes on this clonotype: A junction boundary mismatches the germline segment, possibly from a read error.

Germline V lookup: CDR1 MNHEY, CDR2 SMNVEV (reference sequence). The length of the CDR3 is 13 residues. TCRdb fed the multiplex PCR reads into MiXCR, producing one record per CDR3 protein. This sample has approximately 120,000 distinct CDR3 sequences, with 21% found just once. Samples came from axillary lymph nodes draining the breast cancer. The TCR originated in a female donor with breast cancer. Some clones in this sample may be carry-over from other donors' samples. Sample: axillary lymph node tissue. V and J are TRBV27 and TRBJ2-7; TRBD2 matches 8 bases. The CDR3 DNA reads TGTGCCAGCAACCCTAGCGGGCGGAGCGAGCAGCACTTC. It codes for CASNPSGRSEQHF.